This T cell receptor beta chain came from a study of patients and donors after allogeneic stem cell transplantation. TCRdb itself ran the RT-PCR reads through MiXCR, one entry per CDR3 protein. The sample has roughly 260 distinct CDR3 sequences, approximately 0.99% seen once. In this sample, this clonotype is large. The clonotype originates from a human donor who was either an allogeneic HSCT recipient or a stem cell or donor lymphocyte infusion donor (not recorded which). It is not recorded whose cells these are; they may come from a transplant donor. Source material: blood, either unsorted or a sorted T cell fraction (not recorded which).

The CDR3 DNA reads TGTGCCAGCGCTGGGTACGAGGTGGGATCCTACGAGCAGTACTTC. This sequence encodes CASAGYEVGSYEQYF. V and J are TRBV5-8 and TRBJ2-7; no clear D. The CDR3 covers 15 residues. Trimming cost V 7 bases and J 1 base, with 18 bases left between them. Germline CDR1 and CDR2: SGHTS and YDEGEE.